Each of the 30 T cell receptor beta chains below was sequenced from the same sample in a study of CD8 T cells in Susac syndrome. RNA amounts of about 0.45 to 1 ug underwent reverse transcription with random hexamers. TCRdb called the immunoSEQ multiplex PCR reads again in MiXCR, with one record for every CDR3 protein. This table has roughly 150,000 distinct CDR3 sequences, 94% appearing once. The sample taken for sequencing was CD4+ T cells from PBMCs. These receptor sequences come from a human donor with multiple sclerosis.

The sample holds one count of this clonotype. The chain uses TRBV9 and TRBJ2-5, with D possibly being TRBD2 (5 bases). CDR3 length equals 15 residues. The V end was cut by 2 bases, the J end by 4 bases, with 15 bases between. Germline loops: CDR1 SGDLS, CDR2 YYNGEE. The CDR3 nucleotides read TGTGCCAGCAGCGTGGGAGATATATGGAGAGAGACCCAGTACTTC. As protein: CASSVGDIWRETQYF.

This chain uses TRBV5-1 with TRBJ2-7; 12 bases map to TRBD2. V shed 2 bases, J shed 3 bases, and the junction held 12 bases outside the gene matches. CDR3 length: 18 residues. The germline V gene encodes CDR1 SGHRS and CDR2 YFSETQ. The CDR3: CASSLSLAGGSSGYEQYF. DNA for the CDR3: TGCGCCAGCAGCTTATCTCTAGCGGGAGGGTCTTCGGGCTACGAGCAGTACTTC.

V is TRBV15 and J is TRBJ2-7; the match to TRBD1 covers 7 bases. Germline CDR1 is LNHNV and CDR2 is YYDKDF (reference sequence). V shed 3 bases and J 0 bases; nucleotides not matched to a gene: 5. This CDR3 region has 15 residues. The DNA for the CDR3 is TGTGCCACCAGCAGGGGGACAGCAGACTCCTACGAGCAGTACTTC. This encodes CATSRGTADSYEQYF.

Here the CDR3 reads CSVPAGPYNEQFF. The CDR3 region has the DNA TGCAGCGTGCCCGCAGGTCCCTACAATGAGCAGTTCTTC. This rearrangement joins TRBV29-1 to TRBJ2-1; D is undetermined. CDR1 and CDR2 (germline): SQVTM, ANQGSEA. V was shortened by 6 bases and J by 2 bases, with 11 bases between the two germline ends. The CDR3 length is 13 residues.

This clonotype was observed a handful of times. The chain joins TRBV6-2 or TRBV6-3 to TRBJ1-1; no reliable D call. The CDR3 runs to 11 residues. V lost 1 base to trimming and J lost 3 bases, with 0 bases between them. Per germline, CDR1 MNHEY and CDR2 SVGEGT. The CDR3 sequence is CASSYYTEAFF. The CDR3 DNA follows: TGTGCCAGCAGTTACTACACTGAAGCTTTCTTT.

This clonotype was detected once. The chain links TRBV7-9 to TRBJ1-4; a weak D match, TRBD1 (5 bases). V was trimmed by 3 bases and J by 8 bases, leaving 13 bases between them. Germline loops: CDR1 SEHNR, CDR2 FQNEAQ (reference sequence). The CDR3 length is 14 residues. CDR3 loop: CASSFSWGDEKLFF. The CDR3 bases are TGTGCCAGCAGCTTCAGCTGGGGGGACGAAAAACTGTTTTTT.

This chain links TRBV7-2 with TRBJ1-1, with TRBD1 matching 8 bases. The V and J ends lost 4 bases and 6 bases, in that order; junction bases with no gene match: 13. The CDR3 is made up of 16 amino acids. CDR1 and CDR2 (germline): SGHTA, FQGNSA. The CDR3 nucleotides read TGTGCCAGCAGCTCCAGCGACAGGGGATTTCGGGCTGAAGCTTTCTTT. Its protein is CASSSSDRGFRAEAFF.

The chain links TRBV29-1 to TRBJ1-2; D unclear. The CDR3 covers 11 residues. V shed 4 bases and J shed 0 bases, with 3 bases lying between them. Looked up from germline, CDR1 is SQVTM and CDR2 is ANQGSEA. Here the CDR3 DNA reads TGCAGCGTTGGCACTAACTATGGCTACACCTTC. It encodes CSVGTNYGYTF.

The rearrangement joins TRBV5-6 to TRBJ2-5; tentative D call: TRBD1 (5 bases). Trimming shortened V by 4 bases and J by 5 bases, and 18 bases separated the two germline ends. The CDR3 spans 15 residues. Germline assignment: CDR1 SGHDT and CDR2 YYEEEE. Written as DNA, the CDR3 is TGTGCCAGCAGCCTCTCGACAAGGGGCGACGAGACCCAGTACTTC. Protein: CASSLSTRGDETQYF.

The chain links TRBV5-1 to TRBJ2-7, with 10 bases matching TRBD1. Germline V gene lookup returns CDR1 SGHRS and CDR2 YFSETQ. The CDR3 runs 15 residues. V lost 3 bases and J lost 4; bases outside the gene matches: 7. The CDR3 nucleotides read TGCGCCAGCAGCTCCCGGGACAGGGGTCTTTACGAGCAGTACTTC. Translating gives CASSSRDRGLYEQYF.

This clonotype was detected a few times. This sequence joins TRBV11-1 and TRBJ1-1; the match to TRBD1 covers 8 bases. The CDR3 consists of 14 residues. After removal of 5 bases from V and 2 bases from J, the junction contained 4 bases not matched to a gene. From germline, CDR1 is SGHAT and CDR2 FQDESV (reference sequence). CDR3 nucleotides: TGTGCCAGCAGCCAGGACAGGGCAAACACTGAAGCTTTCTTT. It encodes CASSQDRANTEAFF.

The rearrangement joins TRBV30 to TRBJ1-2; D might be TRBD1 (5 bases). The CDR3 runs to 15 residues. V was trimmed by 1 base and J by 8 bases, leaving 20 bases between them. Germline CDR1 reads GTSNPN; CDR2 reads SVGIG (reference sequence). CDR3 nucleotide sequence: TGTGCCTGGAGTGAGGTTTACAATAGGGGAAAGGGCTACACCTTC. It specifies CAWSEVYNRGKGYTF.

The rearrangement uses TRBV6-2 or TRBV6-3 and TRBJ1-5; tentative D call: TRBD1 (5 bases). Per germline, CDR1 MNHEY and CDR2 SVGEGT. Trimming removed 0 bases at V and 9 bases at J, with 9 bases between. This CDR3 comprises 13 residues. The CDR3 sequence: CASSYSSGAPQHF. The CDR3, as DNA: TGTGCCAGCAGTTACTCGAGCGGGGCGCCCCAGCATTTT.

This CDR3 is CSAREQTTYEQYF. The CDR3 DNA reads as TGCAGTGCTAGAGAGCAAACTACCTACGAGCAGTACTTC. V usage is TRBV20-1 and J usage is TRBJ2-7; D remains ambiguous. Per germline, CDR1 DFQATT and CDR2 SNEGSKA (reference sequence). Trimming removed 0 bases from V and 2 bases from J, with 8 bases in between. CDR3 length: 13 residues.

J is TRBJ2-7 and V is TRBV28; 7 bases agree with TRBD2. With V trimmed by 2 bases and J by 6 bases, 7 bases remained unmatched. The length of the CDR3 is 14 residues. From germline, CDR1 is MDHEN and CDR2 SYDVKM. CDR3 DNA sequence: TGTGCCAGCAGTTTAATGGCGGGAGCTCCCGAGCAGTACTTC. Encoded protein: CASSLMAGAPEQYF.

The chain links TRBV5-4 to TRBJ1-2; D is possibly TRBD1 (6 bases). From germline, CDR1 is SGHNT and CDR2 YYREEE (reference sequence). Trimming took off 4 bases at V and 1 base at J, with 11 bases between the two ends. The CDR3 sequence is 14 residues long. The CDR3: CASSPKQGNYGYTF. CDR3 DNA sequence: TGTGCCAGCAGCCCGAAACAGGGTAACTATGGCTACACCTTC.

The chain has TRBV7-2 and TRBJ1-1; unclear D gene. This CDR3 has 13 residues. V shed 1 base and J shed 7 bases, with 10 bases lying between them. CDR1 and CDR2 from the germline V gene are SGHTA and FQGNSA. In DNA form, the CDR3 reads TGTGCCAGCAGCTTAGAGGTCGAGGGTGAAGCTTTCTTT. This codes for CASSLEVEGEAFF.

This clonotype showed up just once. The chain links TRBV7-8 to TRBJ2-7, with 8 bases that match TRBD1. The CDR3 spans 15 residues. Germline loops: CDR1 SGHVS, CDR2 FQNEAQ. With 5 bases clipped from V and 5 bases from J, the junction kept 11 bases outside the gene matches. The CDR3: CASSQPGQVFHEQYF. The CDR3 DNA reads as TGTGCCAGCAGCCAACCGGGACAGGTCTTCCACGAGCAGTACTTC.

J is TRBJ1-1 and V is TRBV7-9; D is uncertain. Trimming left V 3 bases short and J 11 bases short, with 10 bases between. This CDR3 region has 11 residues. Germline assignment: CDR1 SEHNR and CDR2 FQNEAQ (reference sequence). As DNA, the CDR3 is TGTGCCAGCAGCTTCGTGCTGGGGGCTTTCTTT. It codes for CASSFVLGAFF.

CDR3 sequence: CASSPRVYYGYTF. In DNA, the CDR3 is TGTGCCAGCAGCCCCCGGGTCTACTATGGCTACACCTTC. J is TRBJ1-2 and V is TRBV28, with D hard to call. V was shortened by 6 bases and J by 3 bases, with 11 bases between the two germline ends. CDR1 MDHEN and CDR2 SYDVKM come from the germline V gene. The CDR3 sequence is 13 residues long.

This chain joins TRBV12-3 or TRBV12-4 and TRBJ1-3; the D gene is possibly TRBD1 (5 bases). V gave up 3 bases and J gave up 0 bases, with 9 bases separating them. The length of the CDR3 is 15 residues. CDR3 region: CASSFKGLSGNTIYF. CDR3 DNA sequence: TGTGCCAGCAGTTTTAAGGGGCTCTCTGGAAACACCATATATTTT.

The V call is TRBV6-2 or TRBV6-3, the J call TRBJ1-1; 8 nucleotides match TRBD1. CDR3 length: 11 amino acids. Germline V gene sequence: CDR1 MNHEY, CDR2 SVGEGT. V lost 6 bases to trimming and J lost 8 bases; unmatched junction nucleotides: 2. The CDR3 region is CASRRQGEAFF. The CDR3, as DNA: TGTGCCAGCAGACGACAGGGGGAAGCTTTCTTT.

The V gene is TRBV28, the J gene TRBJ1-1; 9 nucleotides match TRBD1. V lost 5 bases to trimming and J lost 11 bases; unmatched junction nucleotides: 12. The CDR3 is 14 amino acids. The germline V gene has CDR1 MDHEN and CDR2 SYDVKM. CDR3 DNA: TGTGCCAGCAGTCGCCGGGACAGGGTACGTTCGGCTTTCTTT. Translation: CASSRRDRVRSAFF. The full variable domain, with the rest looked up from reference TRBV28 and TRBJ1-1, is DVKVTQSSRYLVKRTGEKVFLECVQDMDHENMFWYRQDPGLGLRLIYFSYDVKMKEKGDIPEGYSVSREKKERFSLILESASTNQTSMYLCASSRRDRVRSAFFGQGTRLTVV.

This clonotype was recorded only once. The rearrangement uses TRBV3-1 and TRBJ2-5; no firm D call. This CDR3 contains 13 residues. Deletions cut 1 base from V and 5 bases from J, with 8 bases between. Germline-derived CDR1 and CDR2 are LGHDT and YNNKEL (reference sequence). The CDR3 DNA is TGTGCCAGCAGCCAAGGCCGGCGTGAGACCCAGTACTTC. Its translation: CASSQGRRETQYF.

V is TRBV27 and J is TRBJ2-7; tentative D call: TRBD2 (6 bases). Trimming removed 5 bases from V and 2 bases from J, with 25 bases in between. Germline V gene data show CDR1 as MNHEY and CDR2 as SMNVEV (reference sequence). The CDR3 consists of 18 residues. DNA for the CDR3: TGTGCCAGCAGTCCTGAGGGTGGTGGTAGCGGTCTCACCTACGAGCAGTACTTC. This gives the protein CASSPEGGGSGLTYEQYF.

The chain joins TRBV2 to TRBJ2-1, with 9 nucleotides matching TRBD1. The CDR3 totals 14 residues. The J segment lost 5 bases and the V segment lost 7 bases, leaving 6 bases of the junction unmatched. Germline assignment: CDR1 SNHLY and CDR2 FYNNEI. The CDR3 region is CASTSWDRDNEQFF. The CDR3 region has the DNA TGTGCCAGCACCTCCTGGGACAGGGACAATGAGCAGTTCTTC.

The chain links TRBV12-3 or TRBV12-4 to TRBJ2-3; possible D gene TRBD1, 5 bases. V lost 7 bases and J lost 2, with 19 bases in between. The CDR3 length is 16 residues. The CDR3 loop reads CASTPYRGKATDTQYF. The CDR3 DNA follows: TGTGCCAGCACCCCCTATAGGGGTAAGGCCACAGATACGCAGTATTTT.

This clonotype is a singleton in its sample. The J gene is TRBJ1-5, the V gene TRBV20-1; D is perhaps TRBD1 (5 bases). CDR1 DFQATT and CDR2 SNEGSKA come from the germline V gene (reference sequence). The CDR3 sequence is 14 residues long. Between the trimmed V and J ends, which lost 7 bases and 1 base, there was a span of 14 bases. The DNA for the CDR3 is TGCAGTGTTTTGGAAGGGGTAAGCAATCAGCCCCAGCATTTT. Amino acid sequence: CSVLEGVSNQPQHF.

V and J are TRBV6-4 and TRBJ1-1; D is possibly TRBD1 (5 bases). The CDR3 contains 14 residues. Germline CDR1 reads MRHNA; CDR2 reads SNTAGT. V was cut by 6 bases and J by 2 bases, with 13 bases left in between. The CDR3 DNA reads TGTGCCAGCAGCTCCACAGGAGCCAACACTGAAGCTTTCTTT. Translation: CASSSTGANTEAFF.

J is TRBJ2-7 and V is TRBV6-5; 12 positions agree with TRBD1. V dropped 0 bases and J dropped 0; count of bases not matched to a gene: 0. This CDR3 spans 16 amino acids. Germline V lookup: CDR1 MNHEY, CDR2 SVGAGI. The CDR3 DNA reads as TGTGCCAGCAGTTACTCGGGACAGGGGGCCTCCTACGAGCAGTACTTC. Translation gives CASSYSGQGASYEQYF.